Listed here are 29 T cell receptor beta chains from one sample, sequenced in a study of blood T cell repertoires in COVID-19. The protocol was immunoSEQ multiplex PCR, while the TCRdb copy is restricted to in-frame clones and leaves out a portion. The sample contains 650,000 to 800,000 clones, about nine tenths of which appear only once. Sequenced sample: peripheral blood. The receptors shown here come from a woman between 18 and 29 years old with acute or convalescent COVID-19.

The rearrangement links TRBV4-1 to TRBJ1-2; D gene uncertain. CDR3 length: 16 residues. V was pared by 1 base and J by 2 bases, with 14 bases between. Per the germline V gene, CDR1 is MGHRA and CDR2 is YSYEKL. Written as DNA, the CDR3 is TGCGCCAGCAGCCAAGTAATAATCACAGCCAACTATGGCTACACCTTC. It yields the protein CASSQVIITANYGYTF.

The rearrangement joins TRBV27 to TRBJ2-1; D unclear. This CDR3 is built from 13 residues. The germline V gene encodes CDR1 MNHEY and CDR2 SMNVEV (reference sequence). V was trimmed by 3 bases and J by 0 bases, leaving 3 bases between them. The CDR3 sequence is CASSLSSYNEQFF. The CDR3 region has the DNA TGTGCCAGCAGTTTGAGCTCCTACAATGAGCAGTTCTTC.

The chain uses TRBV5-4 and TRBJ2-3; 8 bases fit TRBD1. The germline V gene encodes CDR1 SGHNT and CDR2 YYREEE (reference sequence). V dropped 1 base and J dropped 4; count of bases not matched to a gene: 5. The CDR3 is 15 amino acids. The CDR3: CASSLFQGAPDTQYF. CDR3 DNA sequence: TGTGCCAGCAGCTTGTTTCAGGGGGCTCCAGATACGCAGTATTTT.

The chain carries TRBV6-6 and TRBJ2-7, with a weak D call TRBD1 (6 bases). Germline CDR1 and CDR2: MNHNY and SVGAGI (reference sequence). V was pared by 6 bases and J by 0 bases, with 15 bases between. The CDR3 has 15 residues. In nucleotides, the CDR3 is TGTGCCAGCAGAAACAGGGAATTAGGCTCCTACGAGCAGTACTTC. This sequence encodes CASRNRELGSYEQYF.

The chain joins TRBV2 to TRBJ1-6; 8 bases line up with TRBD1. The CDR3 length is 14 residues. Germline V CDR1 and CDR2: SNHLY, FYNNEI. V shed 6 bases, J shed 5 bases, and the junction held 3 bases outside the gene matches. This chain's CDR3 is CASRRQGNNSPLHF. Written as DNA, the CDR3 is TGTGCCAGCAGGAGACAGGGGAATAATTCACCCCTCCACTTT. Full variable domain (rest looked up from reference TRBV2 and TRBJ1-6): EPEVTQTPSHQVTQMGQEVILRCVPISNHLYFYWYRQILGQKVEFLVSFYNNEISEKSEIFDDQFSVERPDGSNFTLKIRSTKLEDSAMYFCASRRQGNNSPLHFGNGTRLTVT.

The CDR3 sequence is CASSVVRDVTSTDTQYF. The CDR3, as DNA: TGTGCCAGCAGCGTAGTCAGGGATGTGACTAGCACAGATACGCAGTATTTT. The rearrangement links TRBV9 to TRBJ2-3, with D maybe TRBD1 (5 bases). The V gene lost 0 bases and the J gene lost 0 bases, with 14 bases spanning the gap. The CDR3 spans 17 residues. Germline CDR1 and CDR2: SGDLS and YYNGEE. Full variable domain (remainder filled in from reference TRBV9 and TRBJ2-3): DSGVTQTPKHLITATGQRVTLRCSPRSGDLSVYWYQQSLDQGLQFLIQYYNGEERAKGNILERFSAQQFPDLHSELNLSSLELGDSALYFCASSVVRDVTSTDTQYFGPGTRLTVL.

The CDR3 reads CATSAGRRDNQETQYF. In DNA, the CDR3 is TGTGCCACCAGTGCCGGCCGCCGGGACAACCAAGAGACCCAGTACTTC. The rearrangement joins TRBV24-1 to TRBJ2-5; perhaps TRBD1 as D (6 bases). This CDR3 is built from 16 residues. Germline values: CDR1 KGHDR, CDR2 SFDVKD. V was clipped by 5 bases and J by 0 bases, with 15 bases between them.

The chain recombines TRBV6-5 with TRBJ1-2, with D possibly matching TRBD1 (5 bases). Trimming removed 2 bases at V and 6 bases at J, with 19 bases between. The CDR3 sequence is 16 residues long. Germline V gives CDR1 MNHEY, CDR2 SVGAGI. CDR3 in amino acids: CASSYRTTDGGNGYTF. DNA of the CDR3: TGTGCCAGCAGTTACCGAACCACGGACGGGGGGAATGGCTACACCTTC.

This chain links TRBV19 with TRBJ1-1; 8 bases agree with TRBD1. V lost 3 bases, J lost 4 bases, and 7 bases stayed unmatched. This CDR3 has 15 residues. CDR1 and CDR2 from the germline V gene are LNHDA and SQIVND (reference sequence). CDR3 in amino acids: CASSIGQGSSTEAFF. The CDR3 nucleotides are TGTGCCAGTAGTATCGGACAGGGCAGTTCCACTGAAGCTTTCTTT.

The V call is TRBV7-9, the J call TRBJ1-3; D unresolved. Per germline, CDR1 SEHNR and CDR2 FQNEAQ (reference sequence). Trimming stripped 3 bases from V and 0 bases from J, with 6 bases between. The CDR3 is 14 residues long. The DNA of the CDR3 is TGTGCCAGCAGCTTCGCAGGCTCTGGAAACACCATATATTTT. It codes for CASSFAGSGNTIYF.

CDR3 residues: CASRLSGGAYEQYF. The CDR3 DNA follows: TGTGCCAGCAGACTTAGCGGGGGGGCCTACGAGCAGTACTTC. The genes are TRBV13 and TRBJ2-7, with 11 positions matching TRBD2. V shed 6 bases and J 2 bases; nucleotides not matched to a gene: 3. CDR3 size: 14 residues. Germline CDR1 PRHDT, CDR2 FYEKMQ (reference sequence).

The chain uses TRBV7-9 and TRBJ1-2; perhaps TRBD1 as D (6 bases). The V gene's germline CDR1 is SEHNR and CDR2 FQNEAQ (reference sequence). Trimming took 5 bases from V and 7 from J, leaving 23 bases between them. The CDR3 consists of 16 residues. In nucleotides, the CDR3 is TGTGCCAGCAGCCCCCACCAACAGGGTGGTCTGCGTGGCTACACCTTC. Protein product: CASSPHQQGGLRGYTF.

The rearrangement uses TRBV15 and TRBJ2-7; D ambiguous. With 1 base removed from V and 2 bases from J, the gap between germline ends came to 12 bases. The CDR3 consists of 15 residues. Germline V lookup: CDR1 LNHNV, CDR2 YYDKDF (reference sequence). The CDR3 coding sequence is TGTGCCACCAGCAGAGGGAACGGCAGGACCTACGAGCAGTACTTC. Protein product: CATSRGNGRTYEQYF.

As DNA, the CDR3 is TGTGCCAGCAGCGCCCCGTTCACAGGGGTGAACACTGAAGCTTTCTTT. This gives the protein CASSAPFTGVNTEAFF. The chain recombines TRBV5-4 with TRBJ1-1; 7 nucleotides line up with TRBD1. The CDR3 is made up of 16 amino acids. V lost 4 bases to trimming and J lost 0 bases; unmatched junction nucleotides: 9. The V gene's germline CDR1 is SGHNT and CDR2 YYREEE (reference sequence).

The V gene is TRBV28, the J gene TRBJ2-7; D might be TRBD2 (5 bases). The CDR3 sequence is 11 residues long. Germline V gives CDR1 MDHEN, CDR2 SYDVKM. V was shortened by 8 bases and J by 3 bases, with 8 bases between the two germline ends. The CDR3 region is CASRGVYEQYF. The CDR3 DNA sequence: TGTGCCAGCCGGGGAGTCTACGAGCAGTACTTC.

V usage is TRBV5-5 and J usage is TRBJ2-1; weak D call: TRBD2 (6 bases). The ends were cut back, 4 bases at V and 0 bases at J, with 17 bases in the middle. Germline-derived CDR1 and CDR2 are SGHKS and YYEKEE (reference sequence). This CDR3 has 17 amino acids. The CDR3 sequence is CASSPRDFTSSYNEQFF. CDR3 in DNA: TGTGCCAGCAGCCCCCGGGACTTCACGAGCTCCTACAATGAGCAGTTCTTC.

The chain uses TRBV30 and TRBJ2-3, with TRBD1 matching 8 bases. This CDR3 is built from 14 residues. In germline, CDR1 is GTSNPN, CDR2 SVGIG (reference sequence). Trimming removed 4 bases from V and 0 bases from J; junction bases left unmatched: 3. CDR3 coding DNA: TGTGCCTGGACCGGGACAGGCAGCACAGATACGCAGTATTTT. This gives the protein CAWTGTGSTDTQYF.

The chain is built from TRBV4-1 and TRBJ1-2; the D gene is possibly TRBD1 (5 bases). In germline, CDR1 is MGHRA, CDR2 YSYEKL. V shed 3 bases and J shed 2 bases, with 13 bases lying between them. This CDR3 is built from 15 residues. CDR3 DNA sequence: TGCGCCAGCAGCCAGTCACAGGAATCCAACTATGGCTACACCTTC. As protein: CASSQSQESNYGYTF.

The gene calls are TRBV2 and TRBJ1-2; TRBD1 aligns across 9 bases. CDR3 length equals 14 residues. Trimming removed 7 bases from V and 1 base from J; junction bases left unmatched: 4. The germline CDR1 and CDR2 sequences are SNHLY and FYNNEI. CDR3 loop: CASTGTGRNYGYTF. The DNA for the CDR3 is TGTGCCAGCACCGGGACAGGGCGTAACTATGGCTACACCTTC.

V and J are TRBV12-3 or TRBV12-4 and TRBJ1-1; D remains ambiguous. V lost 8 bases to trimming and J lost 1 base, with 11 bases between them. The CDR3 sequence is 13 residues long. This CDR3 is CASGFQENTEAFF. CDR3 nucleotides: TGTGCCAGCGGGTTTCAGGAGAACACTGAAGCTTTCTTT.

The V call is TRBV11-2, the J call TRBJ2-5, with D perhaps TRBD2 (5 bases). Trimming pared 1 base from V and 5 bases from J, leaving 5 bases between. The germline V gene has CDR1 SGHAT and CDR2 FQNNGV. The CDR3 has 12 amino acids. The CDR3 sequence is CASSLAGETQYF. The CDR3 DNA is TGTGCCAGCAGCTTAGCGGGGGAGACCCAGTACTTC.

This chain links TRBV13 with TRBJ2-3, with TRBD2 identical over 15 bases. Germline trimming cut 5 bases from V and 6 bases from J; bases unmatched to any gene: 3. This CDR3 comprises 15 residues. CDR1 and CDR2 (germline): PRHDT, FYEKMQ (reference sequence). CDR3 in DNA: TGTGCCAGCAGCGCCGGGACTAGCGGGGGGGATACGCAGTATTTT. This encodes CASSAGTSGGDTQYF.

CDR3 nucleotide sequence: TGCGCCAGCAGCCAAGTTCCGGGACAGGGGGCCCACGAGCAGTACTTC. Its protein is CASSQVPGQGAHEQYF. The chain carries TRBV4-3 and TRBJ2-7; TRBD1 matches 12 bases. The CDR3 is 16 residues long. Germline V gene data show CDR1 as LGHNA and CDR2 as YSLEER. After removal of 1 base from V and 5 bases from J, the junction contained 6 bases not matched to a gene.

This clone was seen more than once but under ten times. The J gene is TRBJ2-2, the V gene TRBV7-9; 8 nucleotides line up with TRBD2. Looked up from germline, CDR1 is SEHNR and CDR2 is FQNEAQ (reference sequence). This CDR3 comprises 16 residues. V was pared by 2 bases and J by 3 bases, with 5 bases of the junction left unmatched. This CDR3 is CASSLLLAADTGELFF. CDR3 sequence (DNA): TGTGCCAGCAGCTTATTACTAGCGGCCGACACCGGGGAGCTGTTTTTT.

The CDR3 DNA follows: TGTGCCAGCAGTGAATTAGTAGCCGATAGACCCACTAACTATGGCTACACCTTC. The encoded protein is CASSELVADRPTNYGYTF. The J gene is TRBJ1-2, the V gene TRBV25-1; D gene unclear. The CDR3 spans 18 residues. V shed 1 base and J shed 0 bases, with 18 bases lying between them. Per the germline V gene, CDR1 is MGHDK and CDR2 is SYGVNS.

The sample holds one count of this clone. The chain couples TRBV18 to TRBJ2-7; no reliable D call. The germline CDR1 and CDR2 sequences are KGHSH and LQKENI. CDR3 size: 12 residues. V was trimmed by 3 bases and J by 3 bases, leaving 6 bases between them. CDR3: CASSPNYYEQYF. The CDR3 DNA reads as TGTGCCAGCTCACCTAATTACTACGAGCAGTACTTC. Full variable domain (rest looked up from reference TRBV18 and TRBJ2-7): NAGVMQNPRHLVRRRGQEARLRCSPMKGHSHVYWYRQLPEEGLKFMVYLQKENIIDESGMPKERFSAEFPKEGPSILRIQQVVRGDSAAYFCASSPNYYEQYFGPGTRLTVT.

The V gene is TRBV2, the J gene TRBJ2-5; 9 bases agree with TRBD2. Looked up from germline, CDR1 is SNHLY and CDR2 is FYNNEI. CDR3 length: 14 amino acids. The trim removed 11 bases at V and 6 bases at J, leaving 13 bases unmatched. The CDR3 DNA reads TGTGCCTCAACTGGCGGGGGGGCCGCCAAGACCCAGTACTTC. Translating it yields CASTGGGAAKTQYF.

The chain links TRBV19 to TRBJ1-5; D is ambiguous. The length of the CDR3 is 12 residues. The V gene lost 7 bases and the J gene lost 0 bases, with 4 bases spanning the gap. Germline V CDR1 and CDR2: LNHDA, SQIVND (reference sequence). The CDR3 region is CASMRSNQPQHF. The CDR3, as DNA: TGTGCCAGTATGCGTAGCAATCAGCCCCAGCATTTT. Looking up the rest from reference TRBV19 and TRBJ1-5 gives the full variable domain: DGGITQSPKYLFRKEGQNVTLSCEQNLNHDAMYWYRQDPGQGLRLIYYSQIVNDFQKGDIAEGYSVSREKKESFPLTVTSAQKNPTAFYLCASMRSNQPQHFGDGTRLSIL.

Note on this clone: A junction boundary mismatches the germline segment, possibly from a read error. The chain uses TRBV12-3 or TRBV12-4 and TRBJ1-2; D is undetermined. This CDR3 has 10 amino acids. This CDR3 reads CVSSSSGYTF. In DNA form, the CDR3 reads TGTGTCAGCAGTTCCAGTGGCTACACCTTC.